This entry lists 23 T cell receptor beta chains sequenced from one sample in a study of T cells expressing NK-cell markers. From its re-call of the 5' RACE reads, TCRdb lists each CDR3 protein once, without DNA. The data show 440,000 or so distinct CDR3 sequences, and the top ten clones hold less than 7.5%. Sequencing was carried out using blood T cells: a sorted CD56 or NKG2C T cell subset, CD4+ or CD8+ T cells, or bulk PBMC T cells (not recorded which). The source of these receptors is a woman between 18 and 70 years old in good health.

This chain links TRBV29-1 with TRBJ2-1; absent DNA, TCRdb's TRBD2 call cannot be checked. Germline loops: CDR1 SQVTM, CDR2 ANQGSEA. The CDR3 consists of 11 residues. The CDR3 here is CSIASPSGQFF.

The V gene is TRBV13, the J gene TRBJ2-1; TCRdb gives TRBD1 as the D gene, but with no DNA this cannot be confirmed. Germline lookup yields CDR1 PRHDT and CDR2 FYEKMQ (reference sequence). The CDR3 extends over 15 amino acids. The CDR3 spells CASSFTGGARNEQFF. The whole variable domain, filled in from reference TRBV13 and TRBJ2-1, reads AAGVIQSPRHLIKEKRETATLKCYPIPRHDTVYWYQQGPGQDPQFLISFYEKMQSDKGSIPDRFSAQQFSDYHSELNMSSLELGDSALYFCASSFTGGARNEQFFGPGTRLTVL.

This chain connects TRBV11-3 to TRBJ2-1; TCRdb calls TRBD1, which cannot be checked without DNA. This CDR3 contains 15 residues. Germline V gives CDR1 SGHNT, CDR2 YENEEA. Here the CDR3 reads CASSLEGQAYNEQFF.

This chain uses TRBV20-1 with TRBJ1-6; TCRdb indicates TRBD1, and absent DNA this call remains unverified. The V gene's germline CDR1 is DFQATT and CDR2 SNEGSKA (reference sequence). CDR3 length equals 14 residues. The CDR3 protein is CSASRTGKDSPLHF.

V gene TRBV12-3 or TRBV12-4 combines with J gene TRBJ2-1; with no DNA, the TCRdb D assignment of TRBD2 cannot be verified. This CDR3 region has 15 residues. The CDR3 sequence: CASSNRLAGGNEQFF.

The genes are TRBV3-1 and TRBJ2-7; TCRdb calls TRBD2, which cannot be checked without DNA. The CDR3 length is 18 residues. The V gene's germline CDR1 is LGHDT and CDR2 YNNKEL (reference sequence). The CDR3 region is CASSSRGTSGTLKYEQYF.

J is TRBJ2-1 and V is TRBV29-1; checking the TCRdb D call of TRBD1 is not possible without DNA. The CDR3 is made up of 15 amino acids. CDR1 and CDR2 (germline): SQVTM, ANQGSEA. The CDR3 sequence is CSVRRRDRAYNEQFF.

V usage is TRBV20-1 and J usage is TRBJ2-2; TCRdb gives TRBD2 as the D gene, but with no DNA this cannot be confirmed. Germline values: CDR1 DFQATT, CDR2 SNEGSKA (reference sequence). The CDR3 length is 16 residues. The CDR3 loop reads CSASLSNSGRTGELFF.

The chain employs TRBV3-1 and TRBJ2-5; TCRdb's assignment of TRBD1 cannot be checked, as there is no DNA. The germline CDR1 and CDR2 sequences are LGHDT and YNNKEL (reference sequence). The CDR3 sequence is 13 residues long. CDR3 sequence: CASLKGGVATQYF.

The chain couples TRBV6-1 to TRBJ2-1; TCRdb names TRBD2, which stays unverified in the absence of DNA. The CDR3 is 17 amino acids. Germline V gives CDR1 MNHNS, CDR2 SASEGT. CDR3 residues: CASRISGRAGSYNEQFF.

The chain combines TRBV20-1 with TRBJ2-4. The CDR3 has 13 amino acids. The germline V gene encodes CDR1 DFQATT and CDR2 SNEGSKA (reference sequence). The CDR3 spells CSATLDRKNIQYF.

The chain couples TRBV28 to TRBJ1-1; TCRdb's D call of TRBD1 is untestable without DNA. The germline V gene has CDR1 MDHEN and CDR2 SYDVKM. CDR3 length: 16 residues. The CDR3 loop reads CASMRGGSPGDTEAFF.

The rearrangement uses TRBV9 and TRBJ2-3; TCRdb calls TRBD2, which cannot be checked without DNA. CDR1 is SGDLS and CDR2 is YYNGEE in the germline V gene. CDR3 length equals 15 residues. This CDR3 is CASSESGSELDTQYF.

This chain links TRBV18 with TRBJ2-3. Germline V gene data show CDR1 as KGHSH and CDR2 as LQKENI. The CDR3 sequence is 14 residues long. CDR3 region: CASSYQTNTDTQYF. Supplemented by reference TRBV18 and TRBJ2-3, the full variable domain reads NAGVMQNPRHLVRRRGQEARLRCSPMKGHSHVYWYRQLPEEGLKFMVYLQKENIIDESGMPKERFSAEFPKEGPSILRIQQVVRGDSAAYFCASSYQTNTDTQYFGPGTRLTVL.

J is TRBJ1-2 and V is TRBV27; absent DNA, TCRdb's TRBD1 call cannot be checked. Germline V gene data show CDR1 as MNHEY and CDR2 as SMNVEV (reference sequence). CDR3 length: 14 amino acids. The CDR3 is CASSPLDRNYGYTF.

The V and J genes are TRBV7-9 and TRBJ1-4; checking the TCRdb D call of TRBD1 is not possible without DNA. Germline loops: CDR1 SEHNR, CDR2 FQNEAQ (reference sequence). This CDR3 contains 15 residues. CDR3 region: CASSGTGVPNEKLFF.

The chain joins TRBV5-5 to TRBJ2-3; TCRdb's D gene call, TRBD1, goes unchecked for lack of DNA. This CDR3 spans 16 amino acids. Germline V gene data show CDR1 as SGHKS and CDR2 as YYEKEE (reference sequence). CDR3 sequence: CASSSSGQVPTDTQYF.

The chain is built from TRBV6-1 and TRBJ2-7; as DNA is missing, the TRBD1 call by TCRdb cannot be tested. This CDR3 contains 14 residues. Germline V gene lookup returns CDR1 MNHNS and CDR2 SASEGT. CDR3 sequence reads: CASTPDFSAYEQYF.

The chain couples TRBV3-1 to TRBJ2-1; TCRdb gives TRBD2 as the D gene, but with no DNA this cannot be confirmed. Germline values: CDR1 LGHDT, CDR2 YNNKEL (reference sequence). This CDR3 has 14 amino acids. CDR3 sequence: CASSRGRDYDEQFF.

The chain links TRBV4-3 to TRBJ2-5; TCRdb picks TRBD1, but there is no DNA to check that call. The germline V gene has CDR1 LGHNA and CDR2 YSLEER. The CDR3 runs 15 residues. CDR3 protein: CASSQGQGVGETQYF.

The chain carries TRBV20-1 and TRBJ2-3; no DNA is available, so the TRBD1 call from TCRdb remains unchecked. CDR1 and CDR2 (germline): DFQATT, SNEGSKA (reference sequence). This CDR3 is 15 amino acids long. This chain's CDR3 is CSARPYGGAGDTQYF.

The chain recombines TRBV12-3 or TRBV12-4 with TRBJ2-7; without DNA, the TCRdb call of TRBD1 cannot be checked. The CDR3 runs 14 residues. The CDR3 is CASSRGQGGYEQYF.

This chain links TRBV5-1 with TRBJ2-5; without DNA, the TCRdb call of TRBD1 cannot be checked. The CDR3 totals 13 residues. Germline V gives CDR1 SGHRS, CDR2 YFSETQ. CDR3: CASSAGIRETQYF.